Listed here are 21 T cell receptor beta chains from one sample, sequenced in a study of CD8 T cells in ankylosing spondylitis. TCRdb reanalysed the 5' RACE reads using MiXCR and keeps one entry per CDR3 protein. The sample shows about 7,900 distinct CDR3 sequences, 3.9% of them seen only once. The sequencing sample was made of blood, either unsorted or a sorted T cell fraction (not recorded which). The receptors derive from a female donor with ankylosing spondylitis or in good health (not recorded which).

The genes are TRBV9 and TRBJ2-7; the D gene is possibly TRBD1 (5 bases). From germline, CDR1 is SGDLS and CDR2 YYNGEE. V dropped 0 bases and J dropped 2 bases, with 9 bases sitting between them. The CDR3 length is 14 residues. DNA for the CDR3: TGTGCCAGCAGCGTAGGGGGCTCACCCTACGAGCAGTACTTC. Translated: CASSVGGSPYEQYF.

This clonotype was recorded at least ten times. V gene TRBV9 combines with J gene TRBJ2-6; tentatively, D is TRBD1 (6 bases). Germline V CDR1 and CDR2: SGDLS, YYNGEE. This CDR3 region has 17 residues. V dropped 0 bases and J dropped 0 bases, with 10 bases sitting between them. For the CDR3, the DNA is TGTGCCAGCAGCGTAGGCAAAGGGGGCTCTGGGGCCAACGTCCTGACTTTC. Translation gives CASSVGKGGSGANVLTF.

This clonotype was seen many times. The chain recombines TRBV9 with TRBJ2-7; 11 nucleotides align to TRBD1. There are 15 residues in the CDR3. Germline-derived CDR1 and CDR2 are SGDLS and YYNGEE. Trimming cost V 3 bases and J 6 bases; bases outside gene matches: 8. CDR3 amino acids: CASSASGQGDGEQYF. In DNA form, the CDR3 reads TGTGCCAGCAGCGCTTCGGGACAGGGGGATGGCGAGCAGTACTTC.

This clonotype came up many times. V gene TRBV9 combines with J gene TRBJ2-5; D might be TRBD2 (5 bases). Trimming took 0 bases from V and 5 from J, leaving 11 bases between them. Germline lookup yields CDR1 SGDLS and CDR2 YYNGEE. The CDR3 runs to 14 residues. Here the CDR3 DNA reads TGTGCCAGCAGCGTAGAGGCTAGCCTTGAGACCCAGTACTTC. Its translation is CASSVEASLETQYF.

This clonotype appeared a few times. The chain joins TRBV9 to TRBJ2-2; D is unclear. Germline loops: CDR1 SGDLS, CDR2 YYNGEE. V was trimmed by 1 base and J by 7 bases, leaving 8 bases between them. The CDR3 is made up of 13 amino acids. CDR3 DNA sequence: TGTGCCAGCAGCGTATATGGCTTCGGGGAGCTGTTTTTT. Protein sequence: CASSVYGFGELFF.

This clonotype was counted ten times or more. V gene TRBV9 combines with J gene TRBJ2-7, with TRBD2 as a possible D gene (5 bases). Germline CDR1 is SGDLS and CDR2 is YYNGEE. The CDR3 length is 13 residues. The V and J ends lost 7 bases and 9 bases respectively, with 20 bases between them. The CDR3 sequence is CASGEDDAGVQYF. DNA for the CDR3: TGTGCCAGCGGCGAGGACGACGCGGGTGTGCAGTACTTC.

This clonotype has a count of ten or more. The chain links TRBV21-1 to TRBJ1-5; the DNA was not compared with TRBD1, the D call given in the table. TRBV21-1 is a pseudogene locus. The CDR3 is made up of 17 amino acids. For the CDR3, the DNA is TGTGCCAGCAGCAAAGTGGGGGCAGGTTATAGCAATCAGCCCCAGCATTTT. This codes for CASSKVGAGYSNQPQHF.

Worth noting for this clonotype: A junction boundary mismatches the germline segment, possibly from a read error. The V and J genes are TRBV11-3 and TRBJ2-2, with D tentatively TRBD2 (6 bases). This CDR3 region has 17 residues. Germline CDR1 is SGHNT and CDR2 is YENEEA. This chain's CDR3 is CGSSLDQAGRETGELFF. CDR3 coding DNA: TGTGGCAGCAGCTTAGATCAGGCGGGGCGAGAGACCGGGGAGCTGTTTTTT.

By share, this clonotype counts as medium-sized. V is TRBV9 and J is TRBJ2-5; TRBD2 agrees at 7 bases. V shed 3 bases, J shed 1 base, and the junction held 9 bases outside the gene matches. The CDR3 is made up of 16 amino acids. CDR1 is SGDLS, CDR2 YYNGEE, per germline. CDR3 sequence reads: CASSEWGGDRQETQYF. CDR3 bases: TGTGCCAGCAGCGAGTGGGGGGGAGATCGCCAAGAGACCCAGTACTTC.

This clonotype has a handful of counts. CDR3 nucleotides: TGTGCCAGCAGCGGTCCCGGGACAGGGCAAGAGACCCAGTACTTC. Translated: CASSGPGTGQETQYF. The chain recombines TRBV9 with TRBJ2-5, with 9 bases fitting TRBD1. The CDR3 is made up of 15 amino acids. V shed 3 bases, J shed 2 bases, and the junction held 5 bases outside the gene matches. Germline V gene lookup returns CDR1 SGDLS and CDR2 YYNGEE.

This clonotype was observed at least ten times. A much larger clone is a single base away; this may be a read error. The chain joins TRBV9 to TRBJ2-7, with a tentative D call TRBD1 (5 bases). The CDR3 runs to 12 residues. Germline loops: CDR1 SGDLS, CDR2 YYNGEE. Trimming left V 4 bases short and J 3 bases short, with 8 bases between. The CDR3 region is CASSPQGYEQYF. CDR3 nucleotide sequence: TGTGCCAGCAGCCCCCAGGGCTACGAGCAGTACTTC.

This clonotype rates as medium-sized. The rearrangement uses TRBV9 and TRBJ1-2; D might be TRBD1 (6 bases). Germline CDR1 and CDR2: SGDLS and YYNGEE. The CDR3 consists of 13 residues. V dropped 4 bases and J dropped 5 bases, with 12 bases sitting between them. The chain's CDR3 is CASSPEGGYGYTF. CDR3 DNA sequence: TGTGCCAGCAGCCCCGAAGGGGGATATGGCTACACCTTC.

This clonotype is judged medium-sized. V gene TRBV9 combines with J gene TRBJ2-1; 9 bases match TRBD2. J lost 4 bases, V lost 5 bases, and 7 bases had no gene match. CDR1 is SGDLS, CDR2 YYNGEE, per germline. The CDR3 extends over 15 amino acids. As DNA, the CDR3 is TGTGCCAGCAGTGTGAGCGGGGGGCTGTACAATGAGCAGTTCTTC. Translated, it gives CASSVSGGLYNEQFF.

This clonotype is categorized as medium-sized. The chain couples TRBV9 to TRBJ2-2, with TRBD1 matching 10 bases. CDR1 is SGDLS and CDR2 is YYNGEE in the germline V gene. The V and J ends lost 0 bases and 6 bases, in that order; junction bases with no gene match: 5. The CDR3 has 16 amino acids. The CDR3 DNA reads TGTGCCAGCAGCGTAGCCGGGACAGGGGATGCCGGGGAGCTGTTTTTT. Its protein product is CASSVAGTGDAGELFF. Full variable domain (remainder filled in from reference TRBV9 and TRBJ2-2): DSGVTQTPKHLITATGQRVTLRCSPRSGDLSVYWYQQSLDQGLQFLIQYYNGEERAKGNILERFSAQQFPDLHSELNLSSLELGDSALYFCASSVAGTGDAGELFFGEGSRLTVL.

This clonotype is medium-sized (0.01 to 0.1%) in the sample. The V and J genes are TRBV9 and TRBJ1-2; unclear D gene. The CDR3 loop spans 14 amino acids. Per germline, CDR1 SGDLS and CDR2 YYNGEE. V dropped 4 bases and J dropped 0 bases, with 10 bases sitting between them. The CDR3 reads CASSPDNSNYGYTF. In nucleotides, the CDR3 is TGTGCCAGCAGCCCCGACAACTCTAACTATGGCTACACCTTC.

Judged by abundance, this clonotype is medium-sized. The CDR3 DNA reads TGTGCCAGCAGCGTAGCTAAAGGAGGCAGGGGTTATGGCTACACCTTC. This codes for CASSVAKGGRGYGYTF. The V call is TRBV9, the J call TRBJ1-2, with a weak D call TRBD1 (6 bases). This CDR3 comprises 16 residues. Germline V lookup: CDR1 SGDLS, CDR2 YYNGEE. V was clipped by 0 bases and J by 5 bases, with 17 bases between them.

This chain connects TRBV9 to TRBJ2-5; maybe TRBD1 (5 bases). Germline loops: CDR1 SGDLS, CDR2 YYNGEE. The germline V and J ends were trimmed by 0 bases and 5 bases, with 14 bases remaining between them. This CDR3 is 15 amino acids long. CDR3 region: CASSVVASKGETQYF. The CDR3 DNA reads as TGTGCCAGCAGCGTAGTAGCCTCGAAGGGGGAGACCCAGTACTTC.

The table lists this clonotype with many counts. One end of the junction varies from germline; a read error may be responsible. The V gene is TRBV9, the J gene TRBJ2-7; D is unclear. This CDR3 is 12 amino acids long. Per germline, CDR1 SGDLS and CDR2 YYNGEE. The CDR3 bases are TGTGCCAGCAGCGCCCCCGATAGGGTCCCTATCTTC. Translated, it gives CASSAPDRVPIF.

This clonotype qualifies as medium-sized (0.01 to 0.1%). The J gene is TRBJ1-2, the V gene TRBV9; 8 positions agree with TRBD1. CDR3 length: 14 residues. V lost 5 bases to trimming and J lost 4 bases; unmatched junction nucleotides: 7. Germline CDR1 SGDLS, CDR2 YYNGEE. The CDR3 is CASRSGGPPYGYTF. The CDR3 bases are TGTGCCAGCAGGTCAGGGGGCCCTCCCTATGGCTACACCTTC.

This clonotype was seen repeatedly, ten times or more. This chain joins TRBV9 and TRBJ2-2, with D maybe TRBD2 (6 bases). The CDR3 totals 16 residues. Germline V gives CDR1 SGDLS, CDR2 YYNGEE. Trimming removed 4 bases from V and 4 bases from J, with 17 bases in between. The CDR3 nucleotides read TGTGCCAGCAGCCTCGAGCAGGGAGGAGGCACCGGGGAGCTGTTTTTT. Its protein product is CASSLEQGGGTGELFF.

Many counts were recorded for this clonotype. CDR3 DNA sequence: TGTGCCAGCAGCGTAGAGGGGGCGGATTCACCCCTCCACTTT. Residues: CASSVEGADSPLHF. V usage is TRBV9 and J usage is TRBJ1-6, with 7 nucleotides matching TRBD1. The CDR3 runs 14 residues. V dropped 0 bases and J dropped 8; count of bases not matched to a gene: 2. CDR1 is SGDLS, CDR2 YYNGEE, per germline.